The source of this T cell receptor (beta chain) is a study of Ad26.COV2.S vaccination and SARS-CoV-2 variants. Study at large: Sample donor was a member of the COV1001 Ad26.COV2.S trial arm.

Assay used: immunoSEQ multiplex PCR; TCRdb lists only in-frame clones, some missing. The sample has some 320,000 clones; just under 85% are singletons. V gave up 4 bases and J gave up 5 bases; unmatched junction bases: 11. This CDR3 contains 15 residues. CDR1 is SGHNT and CDR2 is YENEEA in the germline V gene. Treatment of the sample: some 20 received Ad26.COV2.S at low or high dose, single or two shots; roughly five received placebo; per-sample allocation not given. Sampling happened 63 days after the first vaccine or placebo injection. Aged 18-55 years, donor was enrolled in Boston in 2020. This chain joins TRBV11-3 and TRBJ2-7; 7 bases are shared with TRBD1. Sequencing was performed on peripheral blood, taken in a trial of Ad26.COV2.S vaccine versus placebo. The source of this sequence is a person between 18 and 60 years old who received the Ad26.COV2.S COVID-19 vaccine or a placebo. The CDR3 here is CASSSRQGGIHEQYF. CDR3 DNA sequence: TGTGCCAGCAGCTCGAGACAGGGTGGCATCCACGAGCAGTACTTC.